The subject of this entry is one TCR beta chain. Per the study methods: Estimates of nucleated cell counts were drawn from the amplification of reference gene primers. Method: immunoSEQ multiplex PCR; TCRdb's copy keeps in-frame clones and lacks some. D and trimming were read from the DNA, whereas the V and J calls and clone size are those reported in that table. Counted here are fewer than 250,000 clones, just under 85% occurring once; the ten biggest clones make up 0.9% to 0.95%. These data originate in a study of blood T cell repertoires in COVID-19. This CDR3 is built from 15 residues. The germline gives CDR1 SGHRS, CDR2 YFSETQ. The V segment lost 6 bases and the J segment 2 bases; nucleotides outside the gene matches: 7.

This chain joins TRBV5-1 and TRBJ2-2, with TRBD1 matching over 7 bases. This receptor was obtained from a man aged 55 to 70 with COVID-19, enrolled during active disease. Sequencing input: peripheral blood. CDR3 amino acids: CASNSGTANTGELFF. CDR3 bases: TGCGCCAGCAACTCCGGGACAGCCAACACCGGGGAGCTGTTTTTT.